This TCR beta chain was sequenced for a study of lung T cells in sarcoidosis with Löfgren's syndrome (dated by TCRdb to 2016 to 2017). In the study overall: Sarcoidosis was characterized as a granulomatous, predominantly pulmonary disease marked by accumulation of CD4+ T cells in bronchoalveolar lavage fluid. The repertoire analyses centered on Lofgren's syndrome patients.

The junction shows trimming of 4 bases on V and 13 bases on J, plus 20 bases between the germline ends. As encoded in the germline V gene, CDR1 is MGHDK while CDR2 is SYGVNS. The CDR3 runs 13 amino acids, cysteine and phenylalanine included. Only the CDR3 portion is preserved as DNA: 39 bases, with reading frame beginning at the first base. The paper's findings and limits, for the study overall: CDR3 motifs in TRAV12-1 and TRBV2 were reported to be shared across several Lofgren's syndrome patients, which suggests public CD4+ TCR repertoires. When alphabeta pairing was analyzed, TRAV12-1 tended to pair preferentially with TRBV2, and the resulting paired TCRs displayed CDR3 homology. Recognition of a sarcoidosis-associated antigen was only suggested, and the antigen itself remained putative and was not identified. Compared with control subjects, Lofgren's syndrome patients were reported to have TRAV12-1 and TRBV2 as the most expanded V gene segments.

This clonotype was seen many times. The clone's antigen remains unknown. No base qualities exist here, and no much larger clone lies one base off it. The instrument given in TCRdb is Illumina MiSeq. Using fastp trimming at Q25 and MiXCR clonotype assembly, TCRdb reanalyzed the public sequencing data and kept in-frame beta chains. Here each entry gathers all rows of one CDR3 protein and keeps the most common genes and DNA. This sample is represented by tens of thousands of distinct CDR3 sequences; approximately 22% of them were singletons. Under 3% of the sample rests with the top ten. The chain is encoded by TRBV25-1 joined to TRBJ2-7; the D region possibly corresponds to TRBD1 (6 bases align). Sample: CD4+ T cells from PBMCs. The clonotype comes from a human donor with sarcoidosis (Löfgren's syndrome or another form), or a control subject (not recorded which). The CDR3 corresponds to CASSGRDTQAQYF. The DNA reads as follows: TGTGCCAGCAGTGGCCGGGACACCCAAGCGCAATACTTC.